This T cell receptor (beta chain) was identified during a study of siplizumab effects on memory and regulatory T cells. Data came from immunoSEQ multiplex PCR; TCRdb stores just in-frame clones and leaves some out. Of fewer than 120,000 clones in the sample, around nine tenths were seen once. The V gene lost 0 bases and the J gene lost 0 bases, with 15 bases spanning the gap. This CDR3 is 17 amino acids long. In germline, CDR1 is SGHRS, CDR2 YFSETQ. This TCR derives from a human donor in good health. Sequencing was done on a sample of CD4+ T cells sorted from blood. The chain carries TRBV5-1 and TRBJ1-2; weak D call: TRBD1 (6 bases). The CDR3 DNA reads as TGCGCCAGCAGCTTGGAACCGGGACAAAGATCTAACTATGGCTACACCTTC. Its protein product is CASSLEPGQRSNYGYTF.